This is a list of T cell receptor beta chains from one sample in a study of radiotherapy plus CTLA-4 blockade in lung cancer. Profiling relied on immunoSEQ multiplex PCR, and the TCRdb table lists in-frame clones only, not all of them. The repertoire holds 39,000 or so clones, with 70% to 85% as singletons. This specimen was peripheral blood, taken from a patient treated with radiotherapy plus ipilimumab. The source is a human donor with non-small cell lung cancer who had stable disease on radiotherapy plus ipilimumab. The CDR3 runs from the conserved cysteine through the conserved F or W. D genes are given only for firm matches. The size field is filled for only some rows; it gives once, few, many or a size class.

16 | TRBJ2-1 | - | TRBV6-6 | - | CASSLRTPRWGNEQFF | TGTGCCAGCAGTTTAAGGACTCCCCGATGGGGCAATGAGCAGTTCTTC
13 | TRBJ2-7 | - | TRBV27 | - | CASGWKSSYEQYF | TGTGCCAGCGGTTGGAAGAGCTCCTACGAGCAGTACTTC
13 | TRBJ2-5 | - | TRBV28 | few | CASSSGMVTSQYF | TGTGCCAGCAGTTCCGGGATGGTGACTTCCCAATACTTC
12 | TRBJ1-5 | - | TRBV2 | - | CASAPGNQPQHF | TGTGCCAGCGCCCCGGGCAATCAGCCCCAGCATTTT
15 | TRBJ2-2 | TRBD1 | TRBV6-5 | - | CASKQDRAGTGELFF | TGTGCCAGCAAGCAGGACAGGGCGGGCACCGGGGAGCTGTTTTTT
13 | TRBJ1-5 | - | TRBV6-1 | - | CASIKEWNQPQHF | TGTGCCAGCATCAAGGAGTGGAATCAGCCCCAGCATTTT
15 | TRBJ2-1 | TRBD2 | TRBV2 | - | CASSEIAGNYNEQFF | TGTGCCAGCAGTGAAATAGCGGGGAATTACAATGAGCAGTTCTTC
11 | TRBJ1-1 | - | TRBV19 | few | CASTGNTEAFF | TGTGCCAGTACAGGGAACACCGAAGCTTTCTTT
17 | TRBJ1-4 | TRBD1 | TRBV2 | - | CASSYGGSGTGREKLFF | TGTGCCAGCAGCTATGGGGGATCCGGGACAGGGCGAGAAAAACTGTTTTTT
14 | TRBJ1-2 | TRBD1 | TRBV6-5 | - | CASRTTTGGYGYTF | TGTGCCAGCAGAACAACAACAGGGGGATATGGCTACACCTTC
16 | TRBJ2-7 | - | TRBV7-2 | - | CASSLAAGTRSYEQYF | TGTGCCAGCAGCTTAGCTGCGGGGACAAGATCCTACGAGCAGTACTTC